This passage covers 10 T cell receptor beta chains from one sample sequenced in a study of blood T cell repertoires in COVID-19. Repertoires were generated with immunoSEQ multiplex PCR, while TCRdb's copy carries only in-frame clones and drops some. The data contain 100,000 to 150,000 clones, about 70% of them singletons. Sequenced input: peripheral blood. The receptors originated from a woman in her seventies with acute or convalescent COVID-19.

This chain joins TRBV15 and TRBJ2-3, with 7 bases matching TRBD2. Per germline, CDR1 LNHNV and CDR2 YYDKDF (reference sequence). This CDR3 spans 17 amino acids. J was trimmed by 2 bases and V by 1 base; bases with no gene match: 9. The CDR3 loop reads CATSRGAGLDFTDTQYF. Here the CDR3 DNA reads TGTGCCACCAGCAGAGGAGCGGGGTTAGATTTCACAGATACGCAGTATTTT.

Written as DNA, the CDR3 is TGTGCCAGCAAGGCGGGCGGGACAGGGGTTTACTATGGCTACACCTTC. Amino acid sequence: CASKAGGTGVYYGYTF. This chain joins TRBV28 and TRBJ1-2; TRBD1 matches 10 bases. This CDR3 is 16 amino acids long. The germline V gene has CDR1 MDHEN and CDR2 SYDVKM. Trimming took 7 bases from V and 3 from J; bases not matched to a gene: 11.

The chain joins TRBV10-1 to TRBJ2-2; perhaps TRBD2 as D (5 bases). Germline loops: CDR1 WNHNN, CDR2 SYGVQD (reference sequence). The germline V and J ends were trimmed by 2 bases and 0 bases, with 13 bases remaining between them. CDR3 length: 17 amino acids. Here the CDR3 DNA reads TGCGCCAGCAGTGAGCAAGTAAGCGGAGCGAACACCGGGGAGCTGTTTTTT. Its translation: CASSEQVSGANTGELFF.

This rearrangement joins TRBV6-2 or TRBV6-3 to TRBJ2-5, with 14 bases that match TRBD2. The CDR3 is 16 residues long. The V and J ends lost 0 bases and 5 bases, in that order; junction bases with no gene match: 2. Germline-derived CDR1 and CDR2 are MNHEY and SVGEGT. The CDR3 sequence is CASSYSTSGGGETQYF. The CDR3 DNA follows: TGTGCCAGCAGTTACTCGACTAGCGGGGGGGGTGAGACCCAGTACTTC.

The CDR3 DNA sequence: TGTGCCAGCTCACCCCTCGAACGACAGGGATGTACCTTC. Encoded protein: CASSPLERQGCTF. The rearrangement uses TRBV18 and TRBJ1-2; 7 positions match TRBD1. The J segment lost 14 bases and the V segment lost 3 bases, leaving 12 bases of the junction unmatched. Looked up from germline, CDR1 is KGHSH and CDR2 is LQKENI. The CDR3 is 13 residues long.

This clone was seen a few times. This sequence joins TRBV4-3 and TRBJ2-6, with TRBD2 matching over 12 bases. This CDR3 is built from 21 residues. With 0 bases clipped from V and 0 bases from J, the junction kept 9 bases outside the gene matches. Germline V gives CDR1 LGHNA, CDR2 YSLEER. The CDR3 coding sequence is TGCGCCAGCAGCCAAGATATTTCGGGACTAGCGGGTTCCTCTGGGGCCAACGTCCTGACTTTC. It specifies CASSQDISGLAGSSGANVLTF.

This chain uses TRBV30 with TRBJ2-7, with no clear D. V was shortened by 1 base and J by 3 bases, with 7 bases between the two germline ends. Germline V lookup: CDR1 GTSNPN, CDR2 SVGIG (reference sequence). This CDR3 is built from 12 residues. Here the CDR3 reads CAWSAGGYEQYF. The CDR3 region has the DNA TGTGCCTGGAGTGCTGGCGGCTACGAGCAGTACTTC.

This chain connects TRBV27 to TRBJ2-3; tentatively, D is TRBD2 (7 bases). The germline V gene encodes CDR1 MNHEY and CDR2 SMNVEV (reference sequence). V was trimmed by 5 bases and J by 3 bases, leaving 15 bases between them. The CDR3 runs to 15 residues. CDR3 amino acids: CASSPPAGATDTQYF. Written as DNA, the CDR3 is TGTGCCAGCAGTCCACCCGCGGGGGCGACAGATACGCAGTATTTT.

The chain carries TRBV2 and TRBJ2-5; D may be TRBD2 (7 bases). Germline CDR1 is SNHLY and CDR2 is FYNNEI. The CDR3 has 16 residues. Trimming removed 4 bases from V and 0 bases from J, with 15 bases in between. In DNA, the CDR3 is TGTGCCAGCAGTGTCAGAGGGGGGGGTTACCAAGAGACCCAGTACTTC. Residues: CASSVRGGGYQETQYF.

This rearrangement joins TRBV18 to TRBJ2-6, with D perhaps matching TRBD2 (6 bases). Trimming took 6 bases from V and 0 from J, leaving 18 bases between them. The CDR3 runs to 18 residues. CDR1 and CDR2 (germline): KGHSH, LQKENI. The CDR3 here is CASSPRERLSSGANVLTF. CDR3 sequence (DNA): TGTGCCAGCTCCCCCCGGGAGAGGTTAAGCTCTGGGGCCAACGTCCTGACTTTC.